This TCR beta chain emerged from a study of T-cell reconstitution after alpha-beta-depleted transplantation in children. Trimming took 2 bases from V and 2 from J, leaving 6 bases between them. The CDR3 loop spans 13 amino acids. Germline V gene lookup returns CDR1 MGHRA and CDR2 YSYEKL. This clonotype was seen repeatedly, ten times or more. For TCRbeta, the library was prepared with unique molecular identifiers. TCRdb fed the PCR reads into MiXCR, producing one record per CDR3 protein. This table holds approximately 400,000 distinct CDR3 sequences, roughly a tenth found once. The receptor's source is a human donor who donated a stem cell graft to a child with acute myeloid leukemia. The chain uses TRBV4-1 and TRBJ1-2; D is unresolved. Sequences were derived from PBMCs from the stem cell graft donor, sampled from the stem cell graft. For the CDR3, the DNA is TGCGCCAGCAGCCAACTGGGGAACTATGGCTACACCTTC. Translating gives CASSQLGNYGYTF.